This TCR beta chain derives from a study of blood T cell repertoires in COVID-19. The repertoire was sequenced with immunoSEQ multiplex PCR; TCRdb's copy has only in-frame clones and lacks some. The sample has tens of thousands of clones; around three quarters are singletons. Losses at the gene ends were 4 bases for V and 8 bases for J; bases not matched to a gene: 8. CDR3 length equals 14 residues. Germline V gives CDR1 SGHRS, CDR2 YFSETQ. The sample was peripheral blood. The V gene is TRBV5-1, the J gene TRBJ1-4; 7 nucleotides line up with TRBD1. The sequence was obtained from a woman aged 80 or older with active or convalescent COVID-19. In DNA, the CDR3 is TGCGCCAGCAGCCCCGGAGGGGGCGGGGAAAAACTGTTTTTT. Its protein product is CASSPGGGGEKLFF.